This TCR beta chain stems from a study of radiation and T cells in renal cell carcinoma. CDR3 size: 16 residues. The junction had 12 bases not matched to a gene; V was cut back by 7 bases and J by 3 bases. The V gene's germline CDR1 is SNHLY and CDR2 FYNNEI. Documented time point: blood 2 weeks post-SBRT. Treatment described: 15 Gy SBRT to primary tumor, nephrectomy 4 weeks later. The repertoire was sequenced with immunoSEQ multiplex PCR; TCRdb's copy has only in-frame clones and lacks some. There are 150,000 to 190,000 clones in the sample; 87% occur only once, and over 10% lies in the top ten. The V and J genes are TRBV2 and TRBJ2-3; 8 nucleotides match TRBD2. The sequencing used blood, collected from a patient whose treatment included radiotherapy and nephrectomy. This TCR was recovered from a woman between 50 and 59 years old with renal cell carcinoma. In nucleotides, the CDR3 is TGTGCCAGCAACTCCCGGCGGGGGGATATAACAGATACGCAGTATTTT. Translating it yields CASNSRRGDITDTQYF.